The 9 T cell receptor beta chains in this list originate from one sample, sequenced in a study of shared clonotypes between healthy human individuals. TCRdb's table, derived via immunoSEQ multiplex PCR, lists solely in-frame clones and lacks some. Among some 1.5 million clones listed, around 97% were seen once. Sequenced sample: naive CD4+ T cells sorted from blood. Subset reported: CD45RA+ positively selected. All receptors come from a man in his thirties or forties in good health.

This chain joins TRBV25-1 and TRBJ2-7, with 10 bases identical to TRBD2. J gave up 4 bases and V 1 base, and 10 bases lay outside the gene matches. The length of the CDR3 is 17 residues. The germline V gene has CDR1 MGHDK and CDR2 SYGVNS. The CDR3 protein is CASSELAGRAGGYEQYF. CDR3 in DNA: TGTGCCAGCAGTGAATTGGCGGGGAGAGCGGGAGGGTACGAGCAGTACTTC.

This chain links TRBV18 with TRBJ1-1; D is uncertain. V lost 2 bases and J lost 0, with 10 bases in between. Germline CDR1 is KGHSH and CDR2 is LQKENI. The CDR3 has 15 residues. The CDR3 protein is CASSPATIMNTEAFF. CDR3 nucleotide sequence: TGTGCCAGCTCACCAGCCACTATCATGAACACTGAAGCTTTCTTT. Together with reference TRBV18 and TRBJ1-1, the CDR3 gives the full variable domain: NAGVMQNPRHLVRRRGQEARLRCSPMKGHSHVYWYRQLPEEGLKFMVYLQKENIIDESGMPKERFSAEFPKEGPSILRIQQVVRGDSAAYFCASSPATIMNTEAFFGQGTRLTVV.

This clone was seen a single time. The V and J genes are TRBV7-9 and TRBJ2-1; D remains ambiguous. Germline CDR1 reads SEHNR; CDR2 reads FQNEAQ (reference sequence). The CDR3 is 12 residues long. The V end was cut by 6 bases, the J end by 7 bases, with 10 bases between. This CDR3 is CASSGLRNEQFF. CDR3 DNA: TGTGCCAGCAGTGGGCTGAGGAATGAGCAGTTCTTC.

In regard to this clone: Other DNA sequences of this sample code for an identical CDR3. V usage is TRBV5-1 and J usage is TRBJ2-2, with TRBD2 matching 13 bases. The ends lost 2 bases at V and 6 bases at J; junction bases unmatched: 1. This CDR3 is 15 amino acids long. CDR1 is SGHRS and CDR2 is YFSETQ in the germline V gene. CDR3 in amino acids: CASSLLAGGPGELFF. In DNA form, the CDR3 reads TGCGCCAGCAGCTTACTAGCGGGAGGGCCCGGGGAGCTGTTTTTT.

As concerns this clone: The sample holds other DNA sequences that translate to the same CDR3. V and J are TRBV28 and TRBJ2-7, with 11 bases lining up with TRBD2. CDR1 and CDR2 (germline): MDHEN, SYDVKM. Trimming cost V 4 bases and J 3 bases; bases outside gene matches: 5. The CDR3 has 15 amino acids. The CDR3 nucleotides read TGTGCCAGCAGTTACCTAGCGGGAGGAATCTACGAGCAGTACTTC. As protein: CASSYLAGGIYEQYF.

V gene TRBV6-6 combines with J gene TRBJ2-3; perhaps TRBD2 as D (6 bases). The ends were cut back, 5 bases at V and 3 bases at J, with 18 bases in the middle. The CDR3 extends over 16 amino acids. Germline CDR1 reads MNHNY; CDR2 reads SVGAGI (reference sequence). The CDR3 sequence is CASSSPQGGGTDTQYF. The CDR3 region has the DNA TGTGCCAGCAGTAGTCCCCAGGGAGGAGGGACAGATACGCAGTATTTT.

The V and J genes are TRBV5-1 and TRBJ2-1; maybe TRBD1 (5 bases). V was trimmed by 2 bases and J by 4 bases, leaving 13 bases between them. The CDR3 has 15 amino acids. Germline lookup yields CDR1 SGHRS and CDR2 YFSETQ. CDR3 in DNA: TGCGCCAGCAGCTTACCCGGTGGGGCATACAATGAGCAGTTCTTC. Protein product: CASSLPGGAYNEQFF.

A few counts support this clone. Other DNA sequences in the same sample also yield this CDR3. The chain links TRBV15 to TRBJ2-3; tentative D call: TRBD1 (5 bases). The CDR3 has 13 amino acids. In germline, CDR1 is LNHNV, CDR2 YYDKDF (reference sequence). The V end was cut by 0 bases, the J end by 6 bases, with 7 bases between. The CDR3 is CATSRDRVDTQYF. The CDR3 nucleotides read TGTGCCACCAGCAGAGACAGGGTGGATACGCAGTATTTT.

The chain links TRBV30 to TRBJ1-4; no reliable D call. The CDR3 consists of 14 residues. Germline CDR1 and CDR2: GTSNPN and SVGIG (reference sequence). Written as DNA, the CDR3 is TGTGCAACCGCAAGACTGGCAACTAATGAAAAACTGTTTTTT. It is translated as CATARLATNEKLFF.